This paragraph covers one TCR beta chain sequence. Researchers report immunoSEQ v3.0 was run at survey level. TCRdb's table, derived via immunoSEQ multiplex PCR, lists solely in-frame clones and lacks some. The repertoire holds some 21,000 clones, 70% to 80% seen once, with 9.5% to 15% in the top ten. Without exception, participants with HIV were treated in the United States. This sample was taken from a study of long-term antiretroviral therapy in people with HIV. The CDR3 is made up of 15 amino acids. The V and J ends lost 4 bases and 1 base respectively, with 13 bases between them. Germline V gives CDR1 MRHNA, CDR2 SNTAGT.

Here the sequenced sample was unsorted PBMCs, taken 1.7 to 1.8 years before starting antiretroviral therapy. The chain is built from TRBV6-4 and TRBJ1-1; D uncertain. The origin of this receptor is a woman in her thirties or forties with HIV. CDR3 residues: CASSVGQLGNTEAFF. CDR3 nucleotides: TGTGCCAGCAGTGTCGGGCAGCTCGGGAACACTGAAGCTTTCTTT.